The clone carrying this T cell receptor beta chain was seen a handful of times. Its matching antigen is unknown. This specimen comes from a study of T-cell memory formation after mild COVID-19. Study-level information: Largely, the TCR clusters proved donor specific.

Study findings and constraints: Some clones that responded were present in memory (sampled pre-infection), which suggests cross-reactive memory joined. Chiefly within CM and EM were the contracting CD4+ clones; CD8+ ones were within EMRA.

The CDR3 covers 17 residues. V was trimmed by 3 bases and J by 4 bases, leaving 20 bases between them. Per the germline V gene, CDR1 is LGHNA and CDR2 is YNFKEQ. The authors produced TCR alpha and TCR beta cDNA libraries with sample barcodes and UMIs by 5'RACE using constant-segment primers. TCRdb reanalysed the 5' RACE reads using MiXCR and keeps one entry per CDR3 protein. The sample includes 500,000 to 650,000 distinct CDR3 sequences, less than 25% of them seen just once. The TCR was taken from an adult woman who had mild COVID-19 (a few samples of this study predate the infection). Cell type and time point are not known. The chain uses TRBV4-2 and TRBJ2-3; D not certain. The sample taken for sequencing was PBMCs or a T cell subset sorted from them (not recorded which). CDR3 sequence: CASSQRNWGGEADTQYF. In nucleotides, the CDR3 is TGTGCCAGCAGCCAGAGGAACTGGGGTGGCGAGGCAGATACGCAGTATTTT.